What follows is one T cell receptor beta chain and its context. Per the study methods: Amplification of reference gene primers provided the estimated nucleated cell counts. Assay: immunoSEQ multiplex PCR; the TCRdb copy retains only in-frame clones and omits some. D and trimming come from the DNA, and the V and J calls and clone size come from that table. The sample shows 95,000 to 100,000 clones, about 90% of them seen only once. This sample is drawn from a study of blood T cell repertoires in COVID-19. Study-level background: Spain, Italy and the United States supplied samples that represented acute and convalescent COVID-19. In each case, the material was cDNA or gDNA derived from T cells, B-cell-depleted T cells, or PBMCs.

The sample consisted of peripheral blood. The receptor was isolated from a man aged 45-60 years with acute or convalescent COVID-19.

The CDR3 DNA sequence: TGTGCCATCAGTGCGGGAGAGGGCAGAGAAGAGACCCAGTACTTC. Its translation is CAISAGEGREETQYF. The rearrangement joins TRBV10-3 to TRBJ2-5; weak D call: TRBD2 (6 bases). CDR3 size: 15 residues. Trimming took 4 bases from V and 3 from J, leaving 15 bases between them. Germline CDR1 and CDR2: ENHRY and SYGVKD.